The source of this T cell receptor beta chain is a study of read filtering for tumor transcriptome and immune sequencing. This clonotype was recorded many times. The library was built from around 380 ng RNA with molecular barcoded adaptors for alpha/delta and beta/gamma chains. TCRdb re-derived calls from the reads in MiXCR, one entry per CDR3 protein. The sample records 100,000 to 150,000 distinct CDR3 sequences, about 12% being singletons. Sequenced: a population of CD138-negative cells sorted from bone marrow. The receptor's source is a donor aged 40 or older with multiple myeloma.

CDR3 sequence reads: CASSIGTGYEQYF. CDR3 nucleotides: TGTGCCAGTAGTATAGGGACGGGGTACGAGCAGTACTTC. V gene TRBV19 combines with J gene TRBJ2-7; possibly TRBD2 for D (5 bases). Between the trimmed V and J ends, which lost 1 base and 4 bases, there was a span of 8 bases. CDR1 is LNHDA, CDR2 SQIVND, per germline (reference sequence). The CDR3 loop spans 13 amino acids.